The 17 T cell receptor beta chains below all came from one sample that was sequenced in a study of blood T cell repertoires in COVID-19. Repertoires were generated with immunoSEQ multiplex PCR, while TCRdb's copy carries only in-frame clones and drops some. Among over 400,000 clones, around 90% were seen once, and the ten largest hold 7.5% to 9.5%. Sample: peripheral blood. The origin of the receptors is a woman in her fifties or sixties with COVID-19, enrolled during active disease.

The V and J genes are TRBV29-1 and TRBJ1-1; D might be TRBD1 (5 bases). V was trimmed by 3 bases and J by 0 bases, leaving 17 bases between them. The germline V gene encodes CDR1 SQVTM and CDR2 ANQGSEA. This CDR3 spans 16 amino acids. CDR3 DNA: TGCAGCGTTGATTCTCAGGGTGGCAGCATGAACACTGAAGCTTTCTTT. Protein product: CSVDSQGGSMNTEAFF. The variable domain in full, completed from reference TRBV29-1 and TRBJ1-1, reads SAVISQKPSRDICQRGTSLTIQCQVDSQVTMMFWYRQQPGQSLTLIATANQGSEATYESGFVIDKFPISRPNLTFSTLTVSNMSPEDSSIYLCSVDSQGGSMNTEAFFGQGTRLTVV.

The chain uses TRBV27 and TRBJ1-2, with 7 bases matching TRBD1. This CDR3 spans 13 amino acids. Trimming at V came to 3 bases and at J to 6 bases, leaving 4 bases not matched to a gene. Looked up from germline, CDR1 is MNHEY and CDR2 is SMNVEV (reference sequence). The CDR3 coding sequence is TGTGCCAGCAGTTTCCCTACAGGGGATGGCTACACCTTC. Amino acid sequence: CASSFPTGDGYTF.

The genes are TRBV19 and TRBJ2-5; 9 bases line up with TRBD2. The CDR3 sequence is 14 residues long. CDR1 LNHDA and CDR2 SQIVND come from the germline V gene (reference sequence). The trim removed 10 bases at V and 5 bases at J, leaving 11 bases unmatched. The CDR3 loop is CATQRRAGGETQYF. CDR3 sequence (DNA): TGTGCCACCCAACGCCGAGCGGGGGGCGAGACCCAGTACTTC. Variable domain in full (rest from reference TRBV19 and TRBJ2-5): DGGITQSPKYLFRKEGQNVTLSCEQNLNHDAMYWYRQDPGQGLRLIYYSQIVNDFQKGDIAEGYSVSREKKESFPLTVTSAQKNPTAFYLCATQRRAGGETQYFGPGTRLLVL.

V usage is TRBV2 and J usage is TRBJ2-3, with TRBD1 matching 7 bases. Trimming took 4 bases from V and 5 from J; bases not matched to a gene: 9. Germline CDR1 SNHLY, CDR2 FYNNEI. CDR3 length: 15 residues. Here the CDR3 DNA reads TGTGCCAGCAGTGCAAACAGGGGCCTACGAGATACGCAGTATTTT. It yields the protein CASSANRGLRDTQYF.

This chain connects TRBV11-2 to TRBJ2-2; 9 bases align to TRBD2. The germline V gene has CDR1 SGHAT and CDR2 FQNNGV. This CDR3 is 14 amino acids long. V shed 4 bases and J 5 bases; nucleotides not matched to a gene: 2. The CDR3 region is CASSYSGGTGELFF. In DNA, the CDR3 is TGTGCCAGCAGCTATAGCGGGGGAACCGGGGAGCTGTTTTTT.

A single count supports this clone. J is TRBJ2-5 and V is TRBV25-1, with D possibly matching TRBD2 (6 bases). Germline CDR1 reads MGHDK; CDR2 reads SYGVNS. The V and J ends lost 0 bases and 4 bases respectively, with 6 bases between them. The CDR3 is 13 amino acids. CDR3 DNA: TGTGCCAGCAGTGAATACGGGGGAGAGACCCAGTACTTC. This codes for CASSEYGGETQYF. Full variable domain (outside the CDR3, taken from reference TRBV25-1 and TRBJ2-5): EADIYQTPRYLVIGTGKKITLECSQTMGHDKMYWYQQDPGMELHLIHYSYGVNSTEKGDLSSESTVSRIRTEHFPLTLESARPSHTSQYLCASSEYGGETQYFGPGTRLLVL.

This chain uses TRBV7-8 with TRBJ1-3, with 9 bases fitting TRBD1. Germline V lookup: CDR1 SGHVS, CDR2 FQNEAQ. Trimming at V came to 1 base and at J to 2 bases, leaving 15 bases not matched to a gene. The CDR3 has 20 residues. CDR3 sequence (DNA): TGTGCCAGCAGCTTAGGGGGGGGGACAGGGCCACTGGATGCTGGAAACACCATATATTTT. Translation: CASSLGGGTGPLDAGNTIYF.

This clone was seen only once. The gene calls are TRBV7-9 and TRBJ1-1; D may be TRBD1 (5 bases). The V end lost 1 base, the J end lost 5 bases, and 11 bases lay between the germline ends. The germline V gene encodes CDR1 SEHNR and CDR2 FQNEAQ (reference sequence). The CDR3 has 14 amino acids. The CDR3 DNA reads as TGTGCCAGCAGCTTAGGGTTGGGGCAGACTGAAGCTTTCTTT. Translated: CASSLGLGQTEAFF. Supplemented by reference TRBV7-9 and TRBJ1-1, the full variable domain reads DTGVSQNPRHKITKRGQNVTFRCDPISEHNRLYWYRQTLGQGPEFLTYFQNEAQLEKSRLLSDRFSAERPKGSFSTLEIQRTEQGDSAMYLCASSLGLGQTEAFFGQGTRLTVV.

The chain carries TRBV29-1 and TRBJ1-1, with D uncertain. The CDR3 sequence is 11 residues long. Looked up from germline, CDR1 is SQVTM and CDR2 is ANQGSEA. Trimming cost V 7 bases and J 8 bases, with 14 bases left between them. As DNA, the CDR3 is TGCAGCGCCATAGAGGAACCGGAAGCTTTCTTT. As protein: CSAIEEPEAFF.

This rearrangement joins TRBV28 to TRBJ2-7; tentative D call: TRBD2 (5 bases). The CDR3 runs 17 residues. V was pared by 4 bases and J by 2 bases, with 21 bases between. Germline CDR1 reads MDHEN; CDR2 reads SYDVKM. CDR3 amino acids: CASSYPFEGFVTYEQYF. The CDR3 DNA reads as TGTGCCAGCAGTTATCCCTTCGAGGGCTTTGTGACCTACGAGCAGTACTTC.

This chain uses TRBV28 with TRBJ1-1; a weak D match, TRBD1 (5 bases). Per germline, CDR1 MDHEN and CDR2 SYDVKM. Deletions cut 8 bases from V and 7 bases from J, with 17 bases between. The CDR3 is made up of 13 amino acids. CDR3 nucleotide sequence: TGTGCCAGCCGAACCGCAGGGTGGGGTGAAGCTTTCTTT. Protein product: CASRTAGWGEAFF. Drawing the rest from reference TRBV28 and TRBJ1-1, the complete variable domain is DVKVTQSSRYLVKRTGEKVFLECVQDMDHENMFWYRQDPGLGLRLIYFSYDVKMKEKGDIPEGYSVSREKKERFSLILESASTNQTSMYLCASRTAGWGEAFFGQGTRLTVV.

V and J are TRBV19 and TRBJ2-2, with D perhaps TRBD2 (6 bases). This CDR3 is 14 amino acids long. Looked up from germline, CDR1 is LNHDA and CDR2 is SQIVND (reference sequence). V dropped 3 bases and J dropped 4 bases, with 9 bases sitting between them. Here the CDR3 reads CASSMVGGTGELFF. CDR3 DNA sequence: TGTGCCAGTAGTATGGTCGGGGGCACCGGGGAGCTGTTTTTT.

Remarks on this clone: Other nucleotide sequences in the sample specify the same CDR3. The genes are TRBV12-3 or TRBV12-4 and TRBJ1-2, with D hard to call. With 1 base removed from V and 2 bases from J, the gap between germline ends came to 5 bases. The CDR3 consists of 13 residues. The chain's CDR3 is CASSLGGNYGYTF. The CDR3 DNA follows: TGTGCCAGCAGTTTAGGCGGGAACTATGGCTACACCTTC.

The table lists this clone with a few counts. The chain uses TRBV2 and TRBJ1-2, with D possibly matching TRBD1 (5 bases). Trimming pared 2 bases from V and 3 bases from J, leaving 16 bases between. The CDR3 spans 16 residues. From germline, CDR1 is SNHLY and CDR2 FYNNEI. The chain's CDR3 is CASSETPSGGHYGYTF. The CDR3 nucleotides read TGTGCCAGCAGTGAAACCCCCTCGGGGGGTCACTATGGCTACACCTTC.

This clone was counted a single time. The CDR3 bases are TGTGCCAGCAGTGAAGTTCCGGGACAGGGAGTACGATACGGGGGCACTGAAGCTTTCTTT. This translates into CASSEVPGQGVRYGGTEAFF. The chain uses TRBV6-1 and TRBJ1-1, with TRBD1 identical over 9 bases. The J segment lost 4 bases and the V segment lost 1 base, leaving 19 bases of the junction unmatched. The CDR3 has 20 amino acids. CDR1 MNHNS and CDR2 SASEGT come from the germline V gene.

This chain links TRBV4-1 with TRBJ2-2, with unresolved D. Trimming took off 0 bases at V and 6 bases at J, with 11 bases between the two ends. Germline V lookup: CDR1 MGHRA, CDR2 YSYEKL. The CDR3 runs 15 residues. CDR3 DNA: TGCGCCAGCAGCCAAGAGGGCAGAATTCCCGGGGAGCTGTTTTTT. Translated: CASSQEGRIPGELFF.

V is TRBV28 and J is TRBJ1-1; TRBD1 matches at 8 bases. Germline V gene sequence: CDR1 MDHEN, CDR2 SYDVKM. After removal of 4 bases from V and 2 bases from J, the junction contained 12 bases not matched to a gene. This CDR3 region has 17 residues. Written as DNA, the CDR3 is TGTGCCAGCAGTTCCCCTCAGGGGGCGCGGGGAAACACTGAAGCTTTCTTT. Translating gives CASSSPQGARGNTEAFF.